This T cell receptor beta chain stems from a study of T-cell reconstitution after alpha-beta-depleted transplantation in children. The CDR3 has 13 residues. V lost 11 bases and J lost 4, with 15 bases in between. Germline assignment: CDR1 MDHEN and CDR2 SYDVKM. Unique molecular identifiers were incorporated into the prepared TCRbeta library. TCRdb passed the PCR reads through MiXCR, listing each CDR3 protein once. This table has some 240,000 distinct CDR3 sequences, about 9.6% appearing once. This clonotype was found many times. This TCR was recovered from a human donor who donated a stem cell graft to a child with SCID. This chain joins TRBV28 and TRBJ1-5; D is unresolved. The sequencing used PBMCs from the stem cell graft donor, collected from the stem cell graft. Written as DNA, the CDR3 is TGTGCCGAACCCCCCCGGATTAATCAGCCCCAGCATTTT. This translates into CAEPPRINQPQHF.